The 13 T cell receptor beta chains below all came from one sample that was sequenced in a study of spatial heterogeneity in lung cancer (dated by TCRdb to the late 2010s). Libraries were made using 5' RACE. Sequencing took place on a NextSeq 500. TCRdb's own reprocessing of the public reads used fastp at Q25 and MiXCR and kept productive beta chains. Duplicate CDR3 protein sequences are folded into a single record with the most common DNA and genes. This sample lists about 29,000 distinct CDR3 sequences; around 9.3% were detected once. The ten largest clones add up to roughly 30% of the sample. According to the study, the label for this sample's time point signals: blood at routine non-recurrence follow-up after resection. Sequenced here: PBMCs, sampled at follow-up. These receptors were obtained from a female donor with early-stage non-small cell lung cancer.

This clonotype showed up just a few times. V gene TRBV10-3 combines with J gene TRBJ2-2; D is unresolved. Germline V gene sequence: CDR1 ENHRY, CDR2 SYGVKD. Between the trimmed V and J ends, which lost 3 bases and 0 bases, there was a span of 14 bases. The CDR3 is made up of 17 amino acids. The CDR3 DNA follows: TGTGCCATCAGTGATCGTCCAGCGACCTCGAACACCGGGGAGCTGTTTTTT. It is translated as CAISDRPATSNTGELFF.

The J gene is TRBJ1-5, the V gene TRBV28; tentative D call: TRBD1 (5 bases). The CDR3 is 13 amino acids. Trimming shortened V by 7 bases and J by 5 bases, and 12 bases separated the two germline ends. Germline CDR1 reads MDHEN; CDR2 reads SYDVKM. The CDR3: CASKEGQYQPQHF. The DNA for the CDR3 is TGTGCCAGCAAGGAGGGGCAATATCAGCCCCAGCATTTT.

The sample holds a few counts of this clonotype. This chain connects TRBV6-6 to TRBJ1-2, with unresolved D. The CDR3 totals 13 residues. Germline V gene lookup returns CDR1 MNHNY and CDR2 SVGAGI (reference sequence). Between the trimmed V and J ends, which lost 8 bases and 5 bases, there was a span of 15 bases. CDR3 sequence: CASGGSGGYGYTF. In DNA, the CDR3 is TGTGCCAGCGGAGGTTCAGGAGGATATGGCTACACCTTC.

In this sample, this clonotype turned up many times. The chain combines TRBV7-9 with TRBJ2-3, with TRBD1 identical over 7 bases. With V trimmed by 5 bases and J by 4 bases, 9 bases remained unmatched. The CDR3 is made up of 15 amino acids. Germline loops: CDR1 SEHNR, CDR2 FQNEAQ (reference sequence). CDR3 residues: CASSPNGQVPDTQYF. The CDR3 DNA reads TGTGCCAGCAGCCCCAACGGACAGGTACCAGATACGCAGTATTTT.

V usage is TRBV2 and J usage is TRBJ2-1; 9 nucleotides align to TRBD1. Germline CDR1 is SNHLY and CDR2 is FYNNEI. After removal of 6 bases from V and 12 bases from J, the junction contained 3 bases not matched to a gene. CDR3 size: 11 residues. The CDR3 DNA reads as TGTGCCAGCAGCGGGGGACAGGGGCAGTTCTTC. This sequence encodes CASSGGQGQFF.

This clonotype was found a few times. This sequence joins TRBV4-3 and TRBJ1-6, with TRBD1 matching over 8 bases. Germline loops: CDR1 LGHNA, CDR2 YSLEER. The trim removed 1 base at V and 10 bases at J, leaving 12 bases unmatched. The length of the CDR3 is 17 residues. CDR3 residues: CASSQAALDRVGSPLHF. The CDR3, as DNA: TGCGCCAGCAGCCAAGCCGCCTTGGACAGGGTGGGGTCACCCCTCCACTTT.

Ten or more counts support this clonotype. CDR3: CASSFLRAPSEQYF. Written as DNA, the CDR3 is TGTGCCAGCAGCTTTCTCAGAGCTCCCTCCGAGCAGTACTTC. This chain connects TRBV7-2 to TRBJ2-7; D remains ambiguous. Germline lookup yields CDR1 SGHTA and CDR2 FQGNSA. The CDR3 is 14 residues long. Deletions cut 3 bases from V and 6 bases from J, with 15 bases between.

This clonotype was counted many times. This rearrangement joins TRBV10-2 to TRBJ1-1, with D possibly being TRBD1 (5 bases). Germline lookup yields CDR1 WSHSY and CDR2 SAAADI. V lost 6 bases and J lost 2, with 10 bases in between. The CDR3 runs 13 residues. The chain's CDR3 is CASRQGYNTEAFF. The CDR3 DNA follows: TGCGCCAGCAGGCAGGGATATAACACTGAAGCTTTCTTT.

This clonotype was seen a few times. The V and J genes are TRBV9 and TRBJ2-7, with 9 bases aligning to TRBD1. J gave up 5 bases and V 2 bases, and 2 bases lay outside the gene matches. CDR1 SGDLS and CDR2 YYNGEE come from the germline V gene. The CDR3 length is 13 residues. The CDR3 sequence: CASSVGTGNEQYF. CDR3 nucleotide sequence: TGTGCCAGCAGCGTTGGGACAGGGAACGAGCAGTACTTC.

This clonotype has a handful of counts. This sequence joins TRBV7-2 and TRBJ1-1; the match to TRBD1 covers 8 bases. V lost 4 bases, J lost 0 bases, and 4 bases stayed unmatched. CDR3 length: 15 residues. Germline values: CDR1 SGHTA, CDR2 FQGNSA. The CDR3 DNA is TGTGCCAGCAGCTACCAGGGACAGGTGAACACTGAAGCTTTCTTT. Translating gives CASSYQGQVNTEAFF.

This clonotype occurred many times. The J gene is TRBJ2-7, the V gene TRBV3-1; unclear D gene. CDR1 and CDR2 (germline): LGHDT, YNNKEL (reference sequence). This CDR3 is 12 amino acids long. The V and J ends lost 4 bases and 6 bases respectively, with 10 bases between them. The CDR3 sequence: CASSPGWSEQYF. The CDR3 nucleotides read TGTGCCAGCAGCCCCGGGTGGAGCGAGCAGTACTTC.

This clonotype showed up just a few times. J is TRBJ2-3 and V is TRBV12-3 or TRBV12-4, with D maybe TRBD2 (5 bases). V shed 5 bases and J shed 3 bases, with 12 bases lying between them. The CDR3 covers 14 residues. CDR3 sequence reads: CASSLLAETDTQYF. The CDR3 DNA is TGTGCCAGCAGTCTGCTAGCAGAAACAGATACGCAGTATTTT.

The CDR3 bases are TGTGCCAGCTGGACAGGACGGAATGGCTACACCTTC. Its protein is CASWTGRNGYTF. V usage is TRBV6-2 or TRBV6-3 and J usage is TRBJ1-2, with TRBD1 matching 7 bases. The CDR3 contains 12 residues. The germline V gene encodes CDR1 MNHEY and CDR2 SVGEGT. The ends lost 8 bases at V and 6 bases at J; junction bases unmatched: 6.